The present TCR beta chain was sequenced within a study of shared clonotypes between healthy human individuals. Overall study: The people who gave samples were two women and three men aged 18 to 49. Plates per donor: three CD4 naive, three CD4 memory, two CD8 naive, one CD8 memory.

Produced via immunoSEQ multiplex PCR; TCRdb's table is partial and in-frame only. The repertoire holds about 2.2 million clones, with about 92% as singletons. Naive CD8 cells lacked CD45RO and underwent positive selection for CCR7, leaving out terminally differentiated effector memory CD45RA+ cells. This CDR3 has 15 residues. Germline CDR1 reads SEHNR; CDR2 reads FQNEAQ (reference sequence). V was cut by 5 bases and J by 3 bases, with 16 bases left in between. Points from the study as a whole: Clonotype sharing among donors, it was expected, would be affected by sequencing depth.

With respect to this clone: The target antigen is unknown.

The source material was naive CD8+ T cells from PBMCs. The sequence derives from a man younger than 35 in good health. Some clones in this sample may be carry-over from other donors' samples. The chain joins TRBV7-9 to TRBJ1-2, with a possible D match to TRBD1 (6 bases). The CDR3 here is CASSLDRPSHYGYTF. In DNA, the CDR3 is TGTGCCAGCAGCCTGGACAGACCCAGTCACTATGGCTACACCTTC.